The present entry profiles one T cell receptor beta chain with its context. Its antigen is unidentified. The data derive from a study of radiotherapy plus CTLA-4 blockade in lung cancer. Whole-study results and caveats: In blood, tumor-derived TCR clones expanded after radiotherapy plus ipilimumab.

Profiled with immunoSEQ multiplex PCR; TCRdb holds only in-frame clones, not every one. Among some 110,000 clones, approximately 90% were seen once, and the ten largest hold 6.9%. Trimming removed 8 bases from V and 3 bases from J, with 11 bases in between. Per the germline V gene, CDR1 is MNHEY and CDR2 is SMNVEV (reference sequence). CDR3 length: 13 residues. The origin of this receptor is a human donor with non-small cell lung cancer that progressed on radiotherapy plus ipilimumab. The starting material was peripheral blood, obtained from a patient treated with radiotherapy plus ipilimumab. This chain uses TRBV27 with TRBJ1-5; D ambiguous. Here the CDR3 reads CASRPVYNQPQHF. The CDR3 DNA reads as TGTGCCAGCCGCCCGGTGTACAATCAGCCCCAGCATTTT.